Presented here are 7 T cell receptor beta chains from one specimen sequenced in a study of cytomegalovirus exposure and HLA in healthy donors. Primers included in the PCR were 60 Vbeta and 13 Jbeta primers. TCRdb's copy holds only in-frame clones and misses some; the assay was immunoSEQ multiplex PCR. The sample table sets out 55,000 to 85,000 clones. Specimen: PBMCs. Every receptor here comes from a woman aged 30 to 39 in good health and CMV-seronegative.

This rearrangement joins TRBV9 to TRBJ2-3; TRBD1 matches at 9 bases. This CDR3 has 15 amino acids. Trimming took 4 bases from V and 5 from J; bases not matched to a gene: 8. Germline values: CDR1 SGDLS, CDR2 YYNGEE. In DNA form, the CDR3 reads TGTGCCAGCAGCTCCCGGACAGGGGAGGGAGATACGCAGTATTTT. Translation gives CASSSRTGEGDTQYF.

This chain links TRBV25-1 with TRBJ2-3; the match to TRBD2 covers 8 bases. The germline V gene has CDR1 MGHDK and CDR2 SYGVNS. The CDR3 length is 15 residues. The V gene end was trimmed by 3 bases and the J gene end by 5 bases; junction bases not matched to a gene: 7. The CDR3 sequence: CASSDDRGGEDTQYF. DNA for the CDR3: TGTGCCAGCAGTGACGACCGGGGGGGCGAAGATACGCAGTATTTT. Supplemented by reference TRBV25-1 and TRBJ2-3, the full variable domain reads EADIYQTPRYLVIGTGKKITLECSQTMGHDKMYWYQQDPGMELHLIHYSYGVNSTEKGDLSSESTVSRIRTEHFPLTLESARPSHTSQYLCASSDDRGGEDTQYFGPGTRLTVL.

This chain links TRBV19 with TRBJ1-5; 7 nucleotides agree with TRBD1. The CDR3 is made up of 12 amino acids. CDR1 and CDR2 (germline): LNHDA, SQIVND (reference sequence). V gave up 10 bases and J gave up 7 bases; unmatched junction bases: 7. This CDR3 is CATTTGNQPQHF. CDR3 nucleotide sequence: TGTGCCACAACGACAGGGAACCAGCCCCAGCATTTT.

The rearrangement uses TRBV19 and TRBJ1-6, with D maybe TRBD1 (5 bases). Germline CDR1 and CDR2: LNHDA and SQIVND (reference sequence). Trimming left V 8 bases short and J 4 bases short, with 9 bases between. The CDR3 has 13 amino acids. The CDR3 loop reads CASLGGYNSPLHF. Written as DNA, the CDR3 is TGTGCCAGTTTGGGGGGGTATAATTCACCCCTCCACTTT.

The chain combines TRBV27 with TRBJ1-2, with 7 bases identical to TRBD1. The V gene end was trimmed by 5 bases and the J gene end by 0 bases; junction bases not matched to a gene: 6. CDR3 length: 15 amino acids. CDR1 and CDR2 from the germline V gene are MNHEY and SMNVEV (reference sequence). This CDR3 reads CASSTGDSANYGYTF. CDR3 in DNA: TGTGCCAGCAGTACAGGGGATTCGGCTAACTATGGCTACACCTTC.

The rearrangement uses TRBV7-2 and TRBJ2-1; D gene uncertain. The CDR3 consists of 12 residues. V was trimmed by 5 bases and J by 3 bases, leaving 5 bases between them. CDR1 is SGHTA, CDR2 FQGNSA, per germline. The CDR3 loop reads CASSAIYNEQFF. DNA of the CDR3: TGTGCCAGCAGCGCGATCTACAATGAGCAGTTCTTC.

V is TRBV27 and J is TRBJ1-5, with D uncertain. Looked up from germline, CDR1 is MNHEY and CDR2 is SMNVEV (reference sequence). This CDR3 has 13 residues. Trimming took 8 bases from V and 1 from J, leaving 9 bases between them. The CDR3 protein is CASGLLSNQPQHF. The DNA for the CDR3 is TGTGCCAGCGGACTCCTAAGCAATCAGCCCCAGCATTTT.